Sequencing of this T cell receptor (beta chain) was carried out in a study of shared clonotypes between healthy human individuals. Whole-study findings and limits: The authors expected sequencing depth to affect clonotype sharing among donors. Generation probabilities were higher for clonotypes shared across all four sorted-subset donors than for unshared ones.

Naive CD8 isolation took CD45RO-negative cells positively selected for CCR7 and excluded terminally differentiated effector memory CD45RA+ cells. Donors were healthy HIV-negative adults without recent acute infections or vaccinations. CDR3 length equals 14 residues. Trimming took 0 bases from V and 12 from J; bases not matched to a gene: 9. Germline CDR1 and CDR2: LNHNV and YYDKDF (reference sequence). Comment on this clone: The antigen is not known.

Across several immunoSEQ plates, the genomic DNA of each subset was split evenly. The method was immunoSEQ multiplex PCR; TCRdb's version includes in-frame clones alone and lacks a portion of them. The sample shows about 2.1 million clones, just under 95% of them seen only once. The source is a man younger than 30 in good health. Some clones in this sample may be carry-over from other donors' samples. Sequencing input: naive CD8+ T cells from PBMCs. The chain recombines TRBV15 with TRBJ1-1; 8 bases map to TRBD1. In nucleotides, the CDR3 is TGTGCCACCAGCAGAGATTTGGACAGGGAGGAGACTTTCTTT. It yields the protein CATSRDLDREETFF.